These 21 T cell receptor beta chains came from one sample sequenced in a study of blood T cells in healthy people across ages (dated by TCRdb to between 2014 and 2017). Library creation used 5' RACE. TCRdb shows the sequencer as Illumina HiSeq 2500. A second PCR of roughly 7 to 12 cycles was performed with a sample-barcoded 5' primer and a J-beta primer mix. The public sequencing data were trimmed at Q25 with fastp and processed into clonotypes with MiXCR by TCRdb, which kept only in-frame beta chains. Every entry covers one CDR3 protein and lists the most common genes and DNA from its rows. The sample records about 1.1 million distinct CDR3 sequences, more than 30% of which are singletons. The top ten hold around 13% of the sample. Sequencing input: blood. All receptors come from a man aged 18 to 29 in good health.

The V call is TRBV7-9, the J call TRBJ1-1; D might be TRBD1 (5 bases). This CDR3 has 15 amino acids. Germline assignment: CDR1 SEHNR and CDR2 FQNEAQ (reference sequence). Trimming cost V 4 bases and J 4 bases, with 16 bases left between them. This CDR3 is CASSSRTDGTTEAFF. The CDR3 DNA reads as TGTGCCAGCAGCTCCAGGACGGACGGGACCACTGAAGCTTTCTTT.

V usage is TRBV18 and J usage is TRBJ2-1; perhaps D is TRBD1 or TRBD2 (6 bases each). The CDR3 has 13 residues. The V gene's germline CDR1 is KGHSH and CDR2 LQKENI. The ends were cut back, 8 bases at V and 4 bases at J, with 12 bases in the middle. CDR3 coding DNA: TGTGCCAGCCAAGGGGGGAATTACAATGAGCAGTTCTTC. Amino acids: CASQGGNYNEQFF.

This clonotype has more than one count but fewer than ten. This rearrangement joins TRBV20-1 to TRBJ1-5; D is uncertain. There are 13 residues in the CDR3. The germline V gene encodes CDR1 DFQATT and CDR2 SNEGSKA (reference sequence). V shed 2 bases and J shed 3 bases, with 8 bases lying between them. CDR3 sequence reads: CSARNTYNQPQHF. CDR3 bases: TGCAGTGCTAGAAACACTTACAATCAGCCCCAGCATTTT.

The chain links TRBV12-3 or TRBV12-4 to TRBJ1-1, with D perhaps TRBD1 (5 bases). V lost 6 bases and J lost 1, with 15 bases in between. The CDR3 spans 15 residues. The CDR3 DNA reads TGTGCCAGCAGCGGGGGGTTTTGGTCGAACACTGAAGCTTTCTTT. Translating gives CASSGGFWSNTEAFF.

The genes are TRBV4-3 and TRBJ1-2, with D possibly being TRBD1 (5 bases). V gave up 0 bases and J gave up 7 bases, with 15 bases separating them. The CDR3 covers 15 residues. Germline V gene data show CDR1 as LGHNA and CDR2 as YSLEER. The chain's CDR3 is CASSQDKKGAFGYTF. The CDR3 bases are TGCGCCAGCAGCCAAGATAAGAAAGGGGCCTTTGGCTACACCTTC.

This clonotype occurred a few times. V and J are TRBV12-3 or TRBV12-4 and TRBJ2-3; 14 bases match TRBD2. J gave up 5 bases and V 6 bases, and 7 bases lay outside the gene matches. The CDR3 loop spans 16 amino acids. DNA of the CDR3: TGTGCCAGCAGCACCGGGACTAGCGGGGGTGGAGATACGCAGTATTTT. Translated, it gives CASSTGTSGGGDTQYF.

About this clonotype: Because it lacks the conserved phenylalanine or tryptophan at the end, this CDR3 is likely a read error. The genes are TRBV7-2 and TRBJ1-2, with a possible D match to TRBD1 (5 bases). The CDR3 consists of 13 residues. Germline CDR1 SGHTA, CDR2 FQGNSA. The ends were cut back, 6 bases at V and 4 bases at J, with 12 bases in the middle. The CDR3 DNA is TGTGCCAGCAGTCTTGACAGCCCCTATGGCTACACCATC. This encodes CASSLDSPYGYTI.

Details on this clonotype: At one end the junction does not follow the germline gene, possibly because of a read error. This chain joins TRBV11-2 and TRBJ1-5; 7 bases are a match to TRBD1. This CDR3 is 12 amino acids long. The germline V gene encodes CDR1 SGHAT and CDR2 FQNNGV. CDR3 protein: CWGQISNQPQHF. In DNA form, the CDR3 reads TGCTGGGGACAGATTAGCAATCAGCCCCAGCATTTT. The full variable domain, completed using reference TRBV11-2 and TRBJ1-5, is EAGVAQSPRYKIIEKRQSVAFWCNPISGHATLYWYQQILGQGPKLLIQFQNNGVVDDSQLPKDRFSAERLKGVDSTLKIQPAKLEDSAVYLCWGQISNQPQHFGDGTRLSIL.

The CDR3 is CSALKRGVDNEQFF. The CDR3 DNA is TGCAGTGCTCTAAAGCGGGGGGTCGACAATGAGCAGTTCTTC. The chain couples TRBV20-1 to TRBJ2-1, with TRBD2 matching over 9 bases. The CDR3 contains 14 residues. V lost 5 bases and J lost 5; bases outside the gene matches: 7. CDR1 and CDR2 (germline): DFQATT, SNEGSKA (reference sequence).

The genes are TRBV7-2 and TRBJ1-6; D possibly corresponds to TRBD1 (5 bases). The CDR3 is 16 amino acids. Deletions cut 10 bases from V and 5 bases from J, with 21 bases between. Looked up from germline, CDR1 is SGHTA and CDR2 is FQGNSA. CDR3 region: CATSRSNGADNSPLHF. The CDR3 nucleotides are TGTGCCACCTCGCGTAGCAACGGGGCAGATAATTCACCCCTCCACTTT.

The chain couples TRBV7-2 to TRBJ1-1; D gene ambiguous. The V gene's germline CDR1 is SGHTA and CDR2 FQGNSA. CDR3 length: 15 amino acids. V lost 2 bases and J lost 4, with 14 bases in between. This chain's CDR3 is CASSLRRGLSTEAFF. The CDR3, as DNA: TGTGCCAGCAGCTTAAGGCGAGGGTTGAGCACTGAAGCTTTCTTT. Drawing the rest from reference TRBV7-2 and TRBJ1-1, the complete variable domain is GAGVSQSPSNKVTEKGKDVELRCDPISGHTALYWYRQSLGQGLEFLIYFQGNSAPDKSGLPSDRFSAERTGGSVSTLTIQRTQQEDSAVYLCASSLRRGLSTEAFFGQGTRLTVV.

This chain connects TRBV10-3 to TRBJ1-6; D possibly corresponds to TRBD1 (5 bases). Trimming shortened V by 2 bases and J by 4 bases, and 6 bases separated the two germline ends. CDR1 is ENHRY, CDR2 SYGVKD, per germline. The CDR3 has 14 residues. The CDR3 protein is CAISEGAYNSPLHF. The CDR3 bases are TGTGCCATCAGTGAGGGGGCATATAATTCACCCCTCCACTTT.

This chain joins TRBV27 and TRBJ2-5, with a tentative D call TRBD2 (6 bases). Germline lookup yields CDR1 MNHEY and CDR2 SMNVEV (reference sequence). V was pared by 1 base and J by 5 bases, with 20 bases between. The CDR3 runs to 17 residues. The CDR3 protein is CASSLYGAGSLGETQYF. CDR3 coding DNA: TGTGCCAGCAGTTTATATGGGGCGGGGTCTCTCGGGGAGACCCAGTACTTC.

The rearrangement links TRBV6-2 or TRBV6-3 to TRBJ1-1; 9 bases fit TRBD1. The CDR3 is made up of 14 amino acids. V was pared by 6 bases and J by 11 bases, with 13 bases of the junction left unmatched. Looked up from germline, CDR1 is MNHEY and CDR2 is SVGEGT. CDR3 nucleotide sequence: TGTGCCAGCAGCGAACACGGGGACAGGGTAGGGGCTTTCTTT. Translated: CASSEHGDRVGAFF.

The chain joins TRBV27 to TRBJ1-1, with D perhaps matching TRBD1 (6 bases). The CDR3 has 13 amino acids. Trimming took 6 bases from V and 5 from J, leaving 13 bases between them. Germline values: CDR1 MNHEY, CDR2 SMNVEV (reference sequence). The CDR3 loop reads CASSPVTGTEAFF. CDR3 nucleotide sequence: TGTGCCAGCAGCCCTGTGACAGGTACTGAAGCTTTCTTT.

This chain joins TRBV4-3 and TRBJ1-1, with TRBD1 as a possible D gene (5 bases). This CDR3 contains 15 residues. V was clipped by 1 base and J by 5 bases, with 14 bases between them. Germline lookup yields CDR1 LGHNA and CDR2 YSLEER. CDR3 sequence (DNA): TGCGCCAGCAGCCAAGCGGGAAGGGGTAGGACTGAAGCTTTCTTT. This encodes CASSQAGRGRTEAFF.

The V call is TRBV24-1, the J call TRBJ2-2; D is unclear. The CDR3 consists of 16 residues. The germline V and J ends were trimmed by 2 bases and 0 bases, with 9 bases remaining between them. CDR1 and CDR2 (germline): KGHDR, SFDVKD. CDR3: CATSDSTRPNTGELFF. In nucleotides, the CDR3 is TGTGCCACCAGTGATTCCACGAGACCGAACACCGGGGAGCTGTTTTTT.

The genes are TRBV12-3 or TRBV12-4 and TRBJ1-1; the D is unclear. V was shortened by 5 bases and J by 8 bases, with 6 bases between the two germline ends. The CDR3 consists of 10 residues. The CDR3 DNA is TGTGCCAGCAGTCAGACAGAAGCTTTCTTT. Translating it yields CASSQTEAFF.

The rearrangement joins TRBV5-1 to TRBJ1-2, with TRBD1 matching 7 bases. Germline V gene sequence: CDR1 SGHRS, CDR2 YFSETQ. The CDR3 consists of 13 residues. Trimming at V came to 4 bases and at J to 4 bases, leaving 4 bases not matched to a gene. CDR3 amino acids: CASSQGGSYGYTF. For the CDR3, the DNA is TGCGCCAGCAGCCAGGGGGGTAGCTATGGCTACACCTTC. Full variable domain (rest looked up from reference TRBV5-1 and TRBJ1-2): KAGVTQTPRYLIKTRGQQVTLSCSPISGHRSVSWYQQTPGQGLQFLFEYFSETQRNKGNFPGRFSGRQFSNSRSEMNVSTLELGDSALYLCASSQGGSYGYTFGSGTRLTVV.

This chain uses TRBV28 with TRBJ1-5, with 9 bases lining up with TRBD1. The germline V gene encodes CDR1 MDHEN and CDR2 SYDVKM. Unmatched junction bases numbered 10, after V lost 5 bases and J lost 5 bases. This CDR3 is built from 16 residues. CDR3 region: CASSPVGQGGDQPQHF. CDR3 sequence (DNA): TGTGCCAGCAGTCCCGTGGGACAGGGAGGCGATCAGCCCCAGCATTTT.

This chain joins TRBV6-2 or TRBV6-3 and TRBJ2-5; 9 bases map to TRBD2. The CDR3 is 13 residues long. Germline CDR1 and CDR2: MNHEY and SVGEGT. J lost 1 base, V lost 7 bases, and 1 base had no gene match. The DNA of the CDR3 is TGTGCCAGCAAGACTAGCGGCCAAGAGACCCAGTACTTC. Its protein is CASKTSGQETQYF.